The source of this TCR beta chain is a study of shared clonotypes between healthy human individuals. Libraries were prepared by immunoSEQ multiplex PCR; TCRdb keeps only in-frame clonotypes and omits some of them. The sample has millions of clones; 85% to 95% are singletons. CD45RO-negative cells were positively selected for CCR7, leaving out terminally differentiated effector memory CD45RA+ cells. The donor cohort consisted entirely of Caucasian adults residing in Nashville, Tennessee. Trimming left V 4 bases short and J 0 bases short, with 10 bases between. Germline CDR1 reads GTSNPN; CDR2 reads SVGIG (reference sequence). The CDR3 length is 14 residues.

The TCR comes from a man aged 18 to 29 in good health. Some clones in this sample may be carry-over from other donors' samples. The chain uses TRBV30 and TRBJ2-1; D perhaps matches TRBD2 (5 bases). Input material: naive CD8+ T cells from PBMCs. The CDR3 DNA reads as TGTGCCTGGATAGGACTCGACTCCTACAATGAGCAGTTCTTC. This gives the protein CAWIGLDSYNEQFF.